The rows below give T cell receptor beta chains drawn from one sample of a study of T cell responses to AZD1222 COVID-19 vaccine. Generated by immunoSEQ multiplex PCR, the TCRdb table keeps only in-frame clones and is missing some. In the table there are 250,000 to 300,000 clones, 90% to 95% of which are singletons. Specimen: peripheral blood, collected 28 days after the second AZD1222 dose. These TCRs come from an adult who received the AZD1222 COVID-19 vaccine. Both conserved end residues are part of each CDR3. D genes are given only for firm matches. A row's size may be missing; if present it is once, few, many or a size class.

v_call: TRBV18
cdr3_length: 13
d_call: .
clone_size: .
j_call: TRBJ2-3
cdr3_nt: TGTGCCAGCTCACCGGAAACTTCAGATACGCAGTATTTT
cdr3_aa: CASSPETSDTQYF

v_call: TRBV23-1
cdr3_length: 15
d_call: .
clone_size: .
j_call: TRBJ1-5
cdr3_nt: TGCGCCAGCAGTCGTGGGTCAGGCTGCAATCAGCCCCAGCATTTT
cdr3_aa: CASSRGSGCNQPQHF

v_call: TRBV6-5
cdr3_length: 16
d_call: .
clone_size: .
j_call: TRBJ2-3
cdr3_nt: TGTGCCAGCAGTTACTTTGGCGGGGGCTCCACAGATACGCAGTATTTT
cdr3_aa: CASSYFGGGSTDTQYF

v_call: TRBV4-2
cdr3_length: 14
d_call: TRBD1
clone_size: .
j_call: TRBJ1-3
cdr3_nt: TGTGCCAGCAGCCAACGTGGACAGGGGGACACCATATATTTT
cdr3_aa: CASSQRGQGDTIYF

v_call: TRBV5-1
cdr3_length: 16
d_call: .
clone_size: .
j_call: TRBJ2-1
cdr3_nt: TGCGCCAGCAGCCGAGGGGGGAGTCCTGGGGACAATGAGCAGTTCTTC
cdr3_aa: CASSRGGSPGDNEQFF

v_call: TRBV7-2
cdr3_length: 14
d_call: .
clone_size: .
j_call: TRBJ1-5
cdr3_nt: TGTGCCAGCAGCTTAGATTACGGGGTTCAGCCCCAGCATTTT
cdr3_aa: CASSLDYGVQPQHF

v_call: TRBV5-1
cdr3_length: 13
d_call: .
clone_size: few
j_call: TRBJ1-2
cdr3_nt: TGCGCCAGCAGCTTAATACAGGGATATGGCTACACCTTC
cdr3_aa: CASSLIQGYGYTF

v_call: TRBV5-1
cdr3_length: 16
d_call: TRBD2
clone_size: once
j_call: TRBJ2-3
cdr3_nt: TGCGCCAGCAGCCCCAGACTAGCGGGGGGGATCGTTACGCAGTATTTT
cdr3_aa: CASSPRLAGGIVTQYF

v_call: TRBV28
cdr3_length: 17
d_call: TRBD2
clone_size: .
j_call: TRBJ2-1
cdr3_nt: TGTGCCAGCAGCCAACCACCGGGACTAGCGGGAGGGGATGAGCAGTTCTTC
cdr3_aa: CASSQPPGLAGGDEQFF

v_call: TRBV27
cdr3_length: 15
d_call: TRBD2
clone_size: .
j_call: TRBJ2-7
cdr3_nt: TGTGCCAGCAGTCCTCAGGGGACTAGCGGGCCCGAGCAGTACTTC
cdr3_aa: CASSPQGTSGPEQYF

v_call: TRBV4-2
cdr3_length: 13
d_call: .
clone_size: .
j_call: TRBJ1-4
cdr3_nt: TGTGCCAGCAGCCAAGCTACTAATGAAAAACTGTTTTTT
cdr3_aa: CASSQATNEKLFF

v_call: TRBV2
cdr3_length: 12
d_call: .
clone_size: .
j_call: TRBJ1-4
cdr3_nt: TGTGCCAGCAGTGGGGGAAATGAAAAACTGTTTTTT
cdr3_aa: CASSGGNEKLFF

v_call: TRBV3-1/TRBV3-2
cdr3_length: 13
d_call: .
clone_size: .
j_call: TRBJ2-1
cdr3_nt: TGTGCCAGCAGCCCGGAGCTAAGGAATGAGCAGTTCTTC
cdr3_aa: CASSPELRNEQFF

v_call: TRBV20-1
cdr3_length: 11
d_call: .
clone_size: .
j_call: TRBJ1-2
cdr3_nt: TGCAGTGCTAGAAATGATTATGGCTACACCTTC
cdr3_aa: CSARNDYGYTF

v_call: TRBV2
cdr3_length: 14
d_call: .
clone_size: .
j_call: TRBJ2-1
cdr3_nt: TGTGCCACCCAGGCGAGTGTTGTTTACAATGAGCAGTTCTTC
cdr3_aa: CATQASVVYNEQFF

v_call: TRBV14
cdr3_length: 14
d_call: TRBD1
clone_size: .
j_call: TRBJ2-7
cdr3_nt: TGTGCCAGCAGCCCCGGGACAGGGGCCTACGAGCAGTACTTC
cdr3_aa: CASSPGTGAYEQYF

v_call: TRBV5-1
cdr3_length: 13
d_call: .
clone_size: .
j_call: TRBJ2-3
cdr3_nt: TGCGCCAGCACCGTTGGAGGTGAGGATACGCAGTATTTT
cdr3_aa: CASTVGGEDTQYF

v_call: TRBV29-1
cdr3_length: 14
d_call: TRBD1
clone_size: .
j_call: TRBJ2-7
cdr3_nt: TGCAGCGCGACAGGGACAGGGATCACCTACGAGCAGTACTTC
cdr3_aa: CSATGTGITYEQYF

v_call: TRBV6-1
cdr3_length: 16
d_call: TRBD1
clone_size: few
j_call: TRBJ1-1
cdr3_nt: TGTGCCAGCAGTGAAGCCATCCCCACCATGACAGGGAGGTCTTTCTTT
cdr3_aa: CASSEAIPTMTGRSFF

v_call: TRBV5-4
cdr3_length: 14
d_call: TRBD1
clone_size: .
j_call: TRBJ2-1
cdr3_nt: TGTGCCAGCAGCCCGGGACAGGGGAGGGGTGAGCAGTTCTTC
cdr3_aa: CASSPGQGRGEQFF

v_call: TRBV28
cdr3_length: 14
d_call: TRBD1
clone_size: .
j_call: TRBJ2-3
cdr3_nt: TGTGCCAGCAGTTTGACAGGGCTGGGAGATACGCAGTATTTT
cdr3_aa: CASSLTGLGDTQYF

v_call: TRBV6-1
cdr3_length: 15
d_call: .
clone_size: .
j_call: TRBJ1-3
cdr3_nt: TGTGCCAGCAGTGAATCAGGAGGCTCTGGAAACACCATATATTTT
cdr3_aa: CASSESGGSGNTIYF

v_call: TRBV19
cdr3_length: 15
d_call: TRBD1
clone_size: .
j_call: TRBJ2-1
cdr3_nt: TGTGCCAGTAGTTCCTGGACAGGGGAAAGCAATGAGCAGTTCTTC
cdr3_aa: CASSSWTGESNEQFF

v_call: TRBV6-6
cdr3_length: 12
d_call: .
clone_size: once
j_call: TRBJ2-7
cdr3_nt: TGTGCCAGCAAAGGGGGGTCGGGCGAGCAGTACTTC
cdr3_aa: CASKGGSGEQYF

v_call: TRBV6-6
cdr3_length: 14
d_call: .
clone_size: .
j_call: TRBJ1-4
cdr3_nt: TGTGCCAGCAGCTTAACAGGGTCGAATGAAAAACTGTTTTTT
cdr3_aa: CASSLTGSNEKLFF

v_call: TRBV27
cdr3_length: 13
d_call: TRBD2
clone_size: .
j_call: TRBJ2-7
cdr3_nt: TGTGCCAGCTGCCCTAGCGGGAAATCCGAGCAGTACTTC
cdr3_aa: CASCPSGKSEQYF

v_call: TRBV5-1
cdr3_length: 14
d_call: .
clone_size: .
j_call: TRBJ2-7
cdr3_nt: TGCGCCAGCAGCCCGAATGCGTTTAGTAACGAGCAGTACTTC
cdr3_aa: CASSPNAFSNEQYF

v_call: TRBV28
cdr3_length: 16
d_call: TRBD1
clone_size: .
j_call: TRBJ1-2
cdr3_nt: TGTGCCAGCAGCCGGAGGGGGACAGGGCCCCTCTATGGCTACACCTTC
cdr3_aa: CASSRRGTGPLYGYTF

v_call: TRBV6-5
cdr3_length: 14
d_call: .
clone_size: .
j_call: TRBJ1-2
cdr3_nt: TGTGCCAGCAGGGACTTAGAGCAGGGCTATGGCTACACCTTC
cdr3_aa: CASRDLEQGYGYTF

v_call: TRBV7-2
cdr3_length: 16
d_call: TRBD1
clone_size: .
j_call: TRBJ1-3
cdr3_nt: TGTGCCAGCAGCCCAGGGGGCAGGGGAGGAGGAAACACCATATATTTT
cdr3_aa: CASSPGGRGGGNTIYF

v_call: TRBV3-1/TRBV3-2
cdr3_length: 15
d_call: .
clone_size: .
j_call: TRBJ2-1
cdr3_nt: TGTGCCAGCAGCCAAGGCCTAGCGTTCGGCAATGAGCAGTTCTTC
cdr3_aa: CASSQGLAFGNEQFF

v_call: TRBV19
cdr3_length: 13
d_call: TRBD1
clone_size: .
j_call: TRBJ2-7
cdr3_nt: TGTGCCAGTAGTGAAGGGACAGCCTACGAGCAGTACTTC
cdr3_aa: CASSEGTAYEQYF